The clone carrying this T cell receptor (beta chain) was counted between two and nine times. Its antigen remains unknown. Profiled with immunoSEQ multiplex PCR; TCRdb holds only in-frame clones, not every one. The sample lists around 200,000 clones; over 80% were seen once. This CDR3 has 15 amino acids. Looked up from germline, CDR1 is SGHVS and CDR2 is FQNEAQ. After removal of 4 bases from V and 7 bases from J, the junction contained 9 bases not matched to a gene. The data were taken from a study of T cell responses to AZD1222 COVID-19 vaccine. Whole-study findings and limits: Without day 14 samples, only post-peak T cell repertoires were studied. White British people made up most donors, females outnumbered males, and clonal diversity was possibly underestimated. Two doses of AZD1222 preceded a rise in Spike-specific TCR breadth and depth.

The clonotype comes from an adult who received the MenACWY meningococcal vaccine as a control. This specimen consisted of peripheral blood, obtained 28 days after the second dose of the MenACWY control vaccine. The chain employs TRBV7-8 and TRBJ1-4, with 7 nucleotides matching TRBD1. The CDR3 here is CASSSTGTAGEKLFF. The CDR3 bases are TGTGCCAGCAGCTCAACCGGGACAGCAGGTGAAAAACTGTTTTTT.